This TCR beta chain stems from a study of T cells in Graves' hyperthyroidism and ophthalmopathy (dated by TCRdb to the late 2010s). Notes on the research overall: Peripheral blood was sampled at the time of initial diagnosis, prior to any treatment. In addition, the study compared T-cell repertoires in thyroid tissue and in blood from several Graves' hyperthyroidism patients. After sampling, hyperthyroidism patients received methimazole starting at 30 mg daily, and ophthalmopathy patients received high-dose intravenous methylprednisolone. A discovery cohort of approximately 97 patients, approximately 45 with Graves' ophthalmopathy and over 55 with stable Graves' hyperthyroidism, was used to find distinguishing TCR V-J signatures. According to the paper, TCR Vbeta CDR3 sequencing was carried out on over 130 peripheral blood samples, which came from about 45 ophthalmopathy, some 73 hyperthyroidism and approximately 17 progressor patients. The roughly 91 discovery patients were randomly split 7:3 into training and test sets. Prospective prediction of ophthalmopathy was tested in an independent validation cohort of approximately 18 hyperthyroidism patients and some 17 patients who later progressed to ophthalmopathy. The investigation overall reported the following: Ophthalmopathy was separated from stable hyperthyroidism by a 13 V-J signature model, with around 88% sensitivity and approximately 81% specificity obtained in cross-validation and 80%/75% obtained in testing. Sample size was not statistically predetermined, and blinding of investigators to group allocation was not performed. Most expanded thyroid clonotypes (frequency above 0.001) were also detected in blood, a finding suggesting that blood repertoires may reflect thyroid immune responses. In validation, the model predicted progression to ophthalmopathy with approximately 71% sensitivity and roughly 72% specificity, a median of approximately 6.7 months before onset.

Including the terminal cysteine and phenylalanine, the CDR3 comprises 15 residues. Only the CDR3 DNA stays, 45 bases, in frame from base 1. The germline V gene (reference sequence) specifies LNHDA as CDR1 and SQIVND as CDR2. The germline V end is reduced by 4 bases and the J end by 2 bases; junction bases left unmatched: 3. At least ten counts were recorded for this clonotype. Its antigen is unknown. Per-nucleotide qualities are absent, and no much larger clonotype sits a single base away. The hyperthyroidism patients were between 18 and 65 years old and newly diagnosed, with a disease duration of less than 2 months. Patients with uncontrolled infections, other autoimmune diseases, pregnancy or lactation were excluded. Clinical symptoms, serum thyroxine and TRAb, thyroid ultrasound, and orbital computed tomography formed the basis for the diagnoses. Blood from progressor patients was collected at the time of first diagnosis with hyperthyroidism, before any ophthalmopathy symptoms had appeared. PBMCs were separated from approximately 10 ml of fresh peripheral blood using Ficoll-Paque density gradient centrifugation. Progressor patients were first diagnosed with Graves' hyperthyroidism and then developed ophthalmopathy during follow-up. Total RNA was extracted with Trizol reagent, and quality was checked on an Agilent 2100 Bioanalyzer.

The TCR beta CDR3 regions were amplified from RNA transcripts. A first-round RT-PCR of the TCR CDR3 used the HTBI primer set with the Qiagen OneStep RT-PCR kit. Libraries were constructed in a second round of multiplex PCR, after which size selection and purification were carried out. Libraries were sequenced paired-end with 100 bp reads on an Illumina HiSeq2000. Per the source publication's procedure: SOAPnuke was used to process the raw data, removing reads that contained adapters or uncalled bases, had a mean Phred below 15, or lacked an exact match to the constant primer or identifier. High-quality paired reads were merged using COPE v1.2.5, and each unique nucleotide sequence was defined as a clonotype. MiTCR v1.1 was used to align the clonotypes against IMGT TRBV, TRBD and TRBJ reference segments. Analysis was restricted to V-J combinations with a frequency above 0.0001, which covered 98% to 99.2% of repertoires. The TCS score was defined as the ratio of F50 (clonal expansion) to E x V (chaos), calculated using BLOSUM62-based TCRdist between CDR3 peptides within each V-J. Welch's t-statistics and random forest reduced just over 500 V-J features to around 14, which were used in a naive Bayes classifier (R e1071). TCRdb ran its own pipeline on the public reads, namely fastp trimming at Q25 and MiXCR clone calling, and kept in-frame beta chains. Entries are consolidated by CDR3 protein sequence, retaining the most common genes and DNA. Here the V and J calls rest on TCRdb's processing, not on the authors' analysis. The sample table contains some 600,000 distinct CDR3 sequences; only one count was recorded for around 13% of them. Of the sample, more than 5% is held by the ten largest clones.

The sample taken for sequencing was blood. This receptor was taken from a woman aged 30 to 39 with Graves' hyperthyroidism that later progressed to Graves' ophthalmopathy. Rearrangement joined TRBV19 to TRBJ2-1, and 9 bases in between align with TRBD2. In nucleotides, the sequence is TGTGCCAGTAGTAATAGCGGGAGCACCTACAATGAGCAGTTCTTC. It specifies CASSNSGSTYNEQFF.